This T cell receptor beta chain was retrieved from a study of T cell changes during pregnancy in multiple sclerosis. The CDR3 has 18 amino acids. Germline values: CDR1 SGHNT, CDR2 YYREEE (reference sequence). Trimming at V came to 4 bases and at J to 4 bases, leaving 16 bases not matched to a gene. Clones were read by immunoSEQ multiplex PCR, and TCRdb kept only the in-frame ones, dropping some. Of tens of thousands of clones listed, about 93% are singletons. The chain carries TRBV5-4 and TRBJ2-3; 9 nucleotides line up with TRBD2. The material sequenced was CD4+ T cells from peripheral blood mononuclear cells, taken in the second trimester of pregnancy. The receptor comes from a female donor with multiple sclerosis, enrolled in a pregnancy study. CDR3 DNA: TGTGCCAGCAGCCCAACCCCCACTAGCGGGCCAGGGGCAGATACGCAGTATTTT. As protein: CASSPTPTSGPGADTQYF.